A selection of T cell receptor beta chains follows, all from one sample in a study of T cell changes during pregnancy in multiple sclerosis. The assay was immunoSEQ multiplex PCR, and TCRdb's table has in-frame clones only and misses some. This sample carries approximately 100,000 clones, almost 95% of them seen once, and the ten largest clones take over 0.8%. Sequenced here: peripheral blood, sampled before pregnancy. These receptors were obtained from a female donor with multiple sclerosis, enrolled in a pregnancy study. The conserved cysteine and the conserved F or W are not part of the CDR3 here. The order of the fields is J gene, V gene, D gene, CDR3 protein. The D gene is left open where the match is weak.

>TRBJ2-1|TRBV7-9|TRBD1
ASSPPRPVGDRGRNEQF
>TRBJ2-7|TRBV7-8|-
ASSLARGRSYEQY
>TRBJ2-3|TRBV30|-
AWSLGGTDTQY
>TRBJ1-5|TRBV19|-
ASAWAENQPQH
>TRBJ2-1|TRBV12-5|-
ASGWERATISYNEQF
>TRBJ1-2|TRBV29-1|TRBD1
SVEDRGSYGYT
>TRBJ2-3|TRBV27|-
ASGHRFSTDTQY
>TRBJ1-2|TRBV30|TRBD1
AWTTGTVYGYT
>TRBJ2-2|TRBV27|TRBD2
ASSPRGLGIGELF
>TRBJ2-7|TRBV6-1|TRBD1
ASRYRDSTYEQY
>TRBJ2-7|TRBV5-4|TRBD2
ASSLGPGVAGGREQY